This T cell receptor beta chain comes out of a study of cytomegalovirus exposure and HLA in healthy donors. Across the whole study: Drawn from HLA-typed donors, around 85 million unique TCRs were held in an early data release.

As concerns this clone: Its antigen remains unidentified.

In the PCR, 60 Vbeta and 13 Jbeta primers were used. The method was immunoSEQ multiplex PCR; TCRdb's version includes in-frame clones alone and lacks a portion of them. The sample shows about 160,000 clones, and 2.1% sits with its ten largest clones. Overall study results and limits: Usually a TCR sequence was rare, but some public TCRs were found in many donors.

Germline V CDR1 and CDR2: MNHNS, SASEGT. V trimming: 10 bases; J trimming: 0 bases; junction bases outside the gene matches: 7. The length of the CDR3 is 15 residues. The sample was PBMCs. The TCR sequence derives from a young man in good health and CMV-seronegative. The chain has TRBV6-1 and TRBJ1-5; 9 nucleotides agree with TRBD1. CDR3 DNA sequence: TGTGCCACGGACAGGGGAGTATATAGCAATCAGCCCCAGCATTTT. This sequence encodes CATDRGVYSNQPQHF.